This T cell receptor (beta chain) is from a study of T-cell memory formation after mild COVID-19 (dated by TCRdb to about 2021). About the full investigation: TCR sequence clusters from the two donors were found to be largely donor specific. T-cell clones expanding and contracting after mild COVID-19 in a couple of donors were tracked by longitudinal TCRalpha and TCRbeta repertoire sequencing. The cohort comprised two young, previously healthy adult volunteers, one female and one male.

The sequencer was an Illumina NovaSeq 6000. cDNA libraries for TCRalpha and TCRbeta were prepared by 5'RACE using constant-segment primers, with sample barcodes and unique molecular identifiers added. RNA was extracted from every sample with Trizol reagent. The libraries were amplified in two PCR steps, and the second step added a second sample barcode and Illumina TruSeq adapters. Sequencing of the libraries was done on an Illumina NovaSeq, producing 2 x 150 bp paired-end reads. Concerning the study's data processing: With migec v1.2.7, reads were demultiplexed and then collapsed into UMI-guided consensus sequences. Using mixcr v2.1.11, UMI consensuses were aligned to TRA and TRB V and J templates and then assembled into clonotypes. A clonotype was counted as expanded or contracted only when both edgeR and NoisET called the clonotype significant, with the noise models trained on biological replicates. For edgeR calls, the cutoffs were a false discovery rate-adjusted p below 0.01 and a log2 fold-change threshold of 1. PCA with hierarchical clustering of max-normalized trajectories of the 1000 most abundant clonotypes was used as exploratory dynamics analysis. The CD4 or CD8 phenotype of responding clones was assigned using the separately sequenced CD4+ and CD8+ repertoires. The public reads were reanalyzed by TCRdb: fastp trimming at Q25, MiXCR alignment, in-frame beta chains only. Duplicate CDR3 protein sequences are folded into a single record with the most common DNA and genes. None of the V and J calls come from the authors' own analysis; TCRdb made them. The sample table holds a few hundred thousand distinct CDR3 sequences, of which under 25% were seen once. In total, the top ten clones hold 20% to 25% of the sample.

Ficoll-Paque density gradient centrifugation was the method used to isolate PBMCs. Overall study results and their limits: Whether the second-wave clones peaking on day 37 were SARS-CoV-2 specific was not confirmed. Only a couple of mild cases were covered by the study, and larger cohorts that include severe cases with pre-infection samples were considered necessary. Contracting CD4+ clones turned up mainly in the CM and EM memory subsets, whereas EMRA was where CD8+ clones were enriched. Some responding clones were detected in pre-infection memory, which suggested that pre-existing cross-reactive memory T cells had joined the SARS-CoV-2 response. Clones contracting from day 15 to 85 had balanced CD4/CD8 phenotypes, while a second wave expanding from day 15 to 37 was biased towards CD4+.

Turning to this clonotype: What antigen it recognizes has not been identified. Base qualities are not recorded, but no much larger clone differs from it by a single base.

This TCR came from a young man who had mild COVID-19 (a few samples of this study predate the infection). The sample titles of this study are shuffled in the database, so cell type and time point are left out; the donor was told from shared clones. The specimen was PBMCs or a T cell subset sorted from them (not recorded which).

The nucleotide sequence reads TGTGCCAGCAGTGAAGCTCCAGGGGTAACTGGCTACACCTTC. It specifies CASSEAPGVTGYTF. The V and J segments used are TRBV6-1 and TRBJ1-2; TRBD1 is perhaps the D gene, given 6 matching bases. V was cut back by 0 bases and J by 7 bases, leaving a gap of 12 bases between them. Reading from cysteine to phenylalanine, the CDR3 counts 14 amino acids. Only the CDR3 DNA is retained, 42 bases long and in frame from the first base. CDR1 and CDR2, looked up from the germline V gene, are MNHNS and SASEGT.